The clone carrying this TCR beta chain was picked up many times. Germline V CDR1 and CDR2: SGHRS, YFSETQ. The CDR3 consists of 16 residues. V was trimmed by 0 bases and J by 2 bases, leaving 9 bases between them. This sample stems from a study of T cells after yellow fever vaccination. From the 5' RACE reads, TCRdb called clonotypes with MiXCR, one entry per CDR3 protein. The sample lists 100,000 to 150,000 distinct CDR3 sequences; approximately 7% were seen once. The sequence came from a man aged 18 to 30 who received the YFV17D yellow fever vaccine. This chain uses TRBV5-1 with TRBJ2-6, with D perhaps matching TRBD2 (5 bases). Here the sequenced sample was CD4+ T cells sorted from PBMCs, taken roughly 10 days after the first yellow fever vaccination. In nucleotides, the CDR3 is TGCGCCAGCAGCTTGGAACCCGGGACTGGGGCCAACGTCCTGACTTTC. Protein sequence: CASSLEPGTGANVLTF.